In its sample, the clone carrying this T cell receptor (beta chain) was seen once. V was pared by 6 bases and J by 1 base, with 12 bases between. The V gene's germline CDR1 is SEHNR and CDR2 FQNEAQ (reference sequence). The CDR3 length is 14 residues. Profiled with immunoSEQ multiplex PCR; TCRdb holds only in-frame clones, not every one. The sample comprises 120,000 to 150,000 clones, roughly 93% of which are singletons, and around 5.4% rests with the top ten. The data belong to a study of control samples from healthy donors and cancer patients. The chain carries TRBV7-9 and TRBJ1-1, with D possibly matching TRBD1 (5 bases). The receptor comes from a man younger than 35 in good health. Sequencing input: blood. This CDR3 is CASSSDGGNTEAFF. The CDR3 coding sequence is TGTGCCAGCAGTTCTGATGGGGGGAACACTGAAGCTTTCTTT.